This T cell receptor beta chain was recorded in a study of cytomegalovirus exposure and HLA in healthy donors. Primers: 60 Vbeta forward and 13 Jbeta reverse. Sequencing was performed with immunoSEQ multiplex PCR; in TCRdb, only in-frame clones are kept and a portion is missing. Among 100,000 or so clones listed, 63% were seen once. With regard to this clone: The sample holds other DNA sequences that translate to the same CDR3.

CDR3 length equals 13 residues. The V and J ends lost 3 bases and 7 bases, in that order; junction bases with no gene match: 1. Germline CDR1 is SEHNR and CDR2 is FQNEAQ (reference sequence). The J gene is TRBJ2-1, the V gene TRBV7-9; 9 bases line up with TRBD1. This receptor was obtained from a woman aged 25 to 39 in good health and CMV-seronegative. Specimen: PBMCs. The CDR3, as DNA: TGTGCCAGCAGCTTGACAGGGGGAAATGAGCAGTTCTTC. Protein product: CASSLTGGNEQFF.